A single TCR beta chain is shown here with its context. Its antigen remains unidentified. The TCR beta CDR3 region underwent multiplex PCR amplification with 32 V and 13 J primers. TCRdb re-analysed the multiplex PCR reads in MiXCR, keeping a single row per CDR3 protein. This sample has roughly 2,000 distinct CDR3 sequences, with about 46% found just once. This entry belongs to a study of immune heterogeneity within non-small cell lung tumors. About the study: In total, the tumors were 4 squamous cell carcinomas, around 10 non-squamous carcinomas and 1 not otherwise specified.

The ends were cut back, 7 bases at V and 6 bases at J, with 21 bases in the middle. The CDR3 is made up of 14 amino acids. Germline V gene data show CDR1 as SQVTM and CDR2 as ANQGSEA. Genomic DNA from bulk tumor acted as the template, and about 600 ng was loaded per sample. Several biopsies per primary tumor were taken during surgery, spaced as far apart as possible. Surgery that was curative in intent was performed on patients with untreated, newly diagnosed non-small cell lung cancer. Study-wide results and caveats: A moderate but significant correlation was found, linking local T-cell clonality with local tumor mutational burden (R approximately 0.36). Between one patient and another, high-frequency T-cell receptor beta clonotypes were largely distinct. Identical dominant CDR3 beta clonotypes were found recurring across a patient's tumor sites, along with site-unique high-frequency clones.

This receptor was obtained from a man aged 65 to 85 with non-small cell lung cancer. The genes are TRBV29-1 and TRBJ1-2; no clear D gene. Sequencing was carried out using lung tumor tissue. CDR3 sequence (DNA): TGCAGCGGTGGTGAAGGAGTAGGTCCTAATGGCTACACCTTC. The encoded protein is CSGGEGVGPNGYTF. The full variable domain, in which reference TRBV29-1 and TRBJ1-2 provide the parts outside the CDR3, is SAVISQKPSRDICQRGTSLTIQCQVDSQVTMMFWYRQQPGQSLTLIATANQGSEATYESGFVIDKFPISRPNLTFSTLTVSNMSPEDSSIYLCSGGEGVGPNGYTFGSGTRLTVV.